Following are 3 T cell receptor beta chains from one sample sequenced in a study of blood T cell repertoires in COVID-19. Data came from immunoSEQ multiplex PCR; TCRdb stores just in-frame clones and leaves some out. The sample consists of 200,000 or so clones, 88% of them appearing once. The material sequenced was peripheral blood. All receptors derive from a man aged 70 or older with acute or convalescent COVID-19.

V is TRBV27 and J is TRBJ2-5, with D uncertain. Germline CDR1 reads MNHEY; CDR2 reads SMNVEV (reference sequence). This CDR3 has 14 residues. V lost 2 bases, J lost 2 bases, and 9 bases lay in between. DNA of the CDR3: TGTGCCAGCAGTTTAATGGGCACGCAAGAGACCCAGTACTTC. This codes for CASSLMGTQETQYF.

The chain combines TRBV28 with TRBJ2-1; 7 nucleotides agree with TRBD1. This CDR3 is 15 amino acids long. The ends lost 3 bases at V and 6 bases at J; junction bases unmatched: 8. Per germline, CDR1 MDHEN and CDR2 SYDVKM. CDR3 in DNA: TGTGCCAGCAGTTTCCGGTACAGGGGTCGCAATGAGCAGTTCTTC. Protein product: CASSFRYRGRNEQFF. The full variable domain, with the rest looked up from reference TRBV28 and TRBJ2-1, is DVKVTQSSRYLVKRTGEKVFLECVQDMDHENMFWYRQDPGLGLRLIYFSYDVKMKEKGDIPEGYSVSREKKERFSLILESASTNQTSMYLCASSFRYRGRNEQFFGPGTRLTVL.

This chain uses TRBV2 with TRBJ2-7; 8 bases align to TRBD1. This CDR3 comprises 14 residues. The V and J ends lost 7 bases and 0 bases, in that order; junction bases with no gene match: 5. Germline CDR1 reads SNHLY; CDR2 reads FYNNEI. This chain's CDR3 is CASKRTGSSYEQYF. In nucleotides, the CDR3 is TGTGCCAGCAAGAGGACAGGGAGCTCCTACGAGCAGTACTTC.